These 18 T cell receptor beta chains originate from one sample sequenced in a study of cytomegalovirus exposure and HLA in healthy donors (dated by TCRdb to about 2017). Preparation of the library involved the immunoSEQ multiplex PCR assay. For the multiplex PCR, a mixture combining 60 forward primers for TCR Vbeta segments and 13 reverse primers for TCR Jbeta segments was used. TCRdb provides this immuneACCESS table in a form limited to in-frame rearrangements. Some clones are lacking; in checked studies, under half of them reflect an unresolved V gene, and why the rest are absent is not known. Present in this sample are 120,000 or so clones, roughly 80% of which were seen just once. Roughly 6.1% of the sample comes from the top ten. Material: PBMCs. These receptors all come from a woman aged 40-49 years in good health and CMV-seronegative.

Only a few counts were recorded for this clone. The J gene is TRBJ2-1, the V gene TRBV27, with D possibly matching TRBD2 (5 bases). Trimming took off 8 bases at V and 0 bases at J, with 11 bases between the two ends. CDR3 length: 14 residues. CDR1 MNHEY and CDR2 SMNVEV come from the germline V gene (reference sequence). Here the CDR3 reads CASGLGSSYNEQFF. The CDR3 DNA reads TGTGCCAGCGGATTAGGGAGCTCCTACAATGAGCAGTTCTTC.

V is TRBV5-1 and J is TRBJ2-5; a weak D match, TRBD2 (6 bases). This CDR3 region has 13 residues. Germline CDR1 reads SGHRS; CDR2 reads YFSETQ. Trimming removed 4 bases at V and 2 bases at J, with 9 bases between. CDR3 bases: TGCGCCAGCAGCACGGCGGGGCAAGAGACCCAGTACTTC. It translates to CASSTAGQETQYF.

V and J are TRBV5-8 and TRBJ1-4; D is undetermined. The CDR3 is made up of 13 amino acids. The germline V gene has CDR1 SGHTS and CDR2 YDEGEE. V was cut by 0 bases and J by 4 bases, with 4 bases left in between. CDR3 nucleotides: TGTGCCAGCAGCTTGGATATTAATGAAAAACTGTTTTTT. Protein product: CASSLDINEKLFF. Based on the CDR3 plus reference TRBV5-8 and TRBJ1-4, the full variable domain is EAGVTQSPTHLIKTRGQQATLRCSPISGHTSVYWYQQALGLGLQFLLWYDEGEERNRGNFPPRFSGRQFPNYSSELNVNALELEDSALYLCASSLDINEKLFFGSGTQLSVL.

The CDR3 sequence is CASSLMGRNEQFF. CDR3 DNA sequence: TGTGCCAGCAGCTTAATGGGCAGGAATGAGCAGTTCTTC. The chain joins TRBV7-3 to TRBJ2-1, with D hard to call. Germline lookup yields CDR1 SGHTA and CDR2 FQGTGA. V gave up 1 base and J gave up 7 bases, with 8 bases separating them. The length of the CDR3 is 13 residues.

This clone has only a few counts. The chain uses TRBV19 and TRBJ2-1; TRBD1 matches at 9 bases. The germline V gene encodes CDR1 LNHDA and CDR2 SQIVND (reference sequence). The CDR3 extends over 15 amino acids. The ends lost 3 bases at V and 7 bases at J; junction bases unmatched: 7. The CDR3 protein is CASSMVGQGGNEQFF. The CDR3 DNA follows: TGTGCCAGTAGTATGGTGGGACAGGGTGGTAATGAGCAGTTCTTC.

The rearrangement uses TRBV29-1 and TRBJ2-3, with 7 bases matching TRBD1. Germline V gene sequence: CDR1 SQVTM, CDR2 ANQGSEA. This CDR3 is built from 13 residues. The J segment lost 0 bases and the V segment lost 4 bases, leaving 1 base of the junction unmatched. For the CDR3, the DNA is TGCAGCGTTGGGGGACAGAGCACAGATACGCAGTATTTT. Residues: CSVGGQSTDTQYF.

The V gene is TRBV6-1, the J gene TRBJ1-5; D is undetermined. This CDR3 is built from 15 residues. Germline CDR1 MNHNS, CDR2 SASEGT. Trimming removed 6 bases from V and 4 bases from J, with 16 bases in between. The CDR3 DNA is TGTGCCAGCAGCTACCGGGAGAGAGGAAATCAGCCCCAGCATTTT. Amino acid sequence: CASSYRERGNQPQHF.

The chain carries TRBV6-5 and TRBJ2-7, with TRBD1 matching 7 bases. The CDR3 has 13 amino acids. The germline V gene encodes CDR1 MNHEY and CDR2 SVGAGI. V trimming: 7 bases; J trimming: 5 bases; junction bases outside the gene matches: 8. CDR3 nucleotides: TGTGCCAGCACCGCCCACAGGGGTCACGAGCAGTACTTC. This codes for CASTAHRGHEQYF.

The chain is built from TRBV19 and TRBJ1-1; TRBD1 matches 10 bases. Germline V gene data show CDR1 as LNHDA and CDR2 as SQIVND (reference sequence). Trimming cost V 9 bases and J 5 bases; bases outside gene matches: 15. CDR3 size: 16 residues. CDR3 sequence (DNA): TGTGCCAGCAGTCCTTACGCGGGACAGGGGCATACTGAAGCTTTCTTT. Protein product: CASSPYAGQGHTEAFF. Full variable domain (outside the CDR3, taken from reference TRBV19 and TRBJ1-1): DGGITQSPKYLFRKEGQNVTLSCEQNLNHDAMYWYRQDPGQGLRLIYYSQIVNDFQKGDIAEGYSVSREKKESFPLTVTSAQKNPTAFYLCASSPYAGQGHTEAFFGQGTRLTVV.

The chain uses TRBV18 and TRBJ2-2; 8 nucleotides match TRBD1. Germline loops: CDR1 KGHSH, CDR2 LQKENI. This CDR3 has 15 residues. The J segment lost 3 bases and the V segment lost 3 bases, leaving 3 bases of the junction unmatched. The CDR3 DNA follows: TGTGCCAGCTCACCTCAACAGGGGGACACCGGGGAGCTGTTTTTT. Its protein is CASSPQQGDTGELFF. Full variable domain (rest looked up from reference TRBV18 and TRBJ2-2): NAGVMQNPRHLVRRRGQEARLRCSPMKGHSHVYWYRQLPEEGLKFMVYLQKENIIDESGMPKERFSAEFPKEGPSILRIQQVVRGDSAAYFCASSPQQGDTGELFFGEGSRLTVL.

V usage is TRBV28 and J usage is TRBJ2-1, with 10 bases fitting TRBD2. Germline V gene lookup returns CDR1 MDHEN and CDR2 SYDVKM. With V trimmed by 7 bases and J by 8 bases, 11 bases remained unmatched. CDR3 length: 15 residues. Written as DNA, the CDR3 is TGTGCCAGCAACCCAGCGGGAGGGCCAGGTGATGAGCAGTTCTTC. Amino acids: CASNPAGGPGDEQFF.

The CDR3 region is CASSAGQTVFSGNTIYF. In DNA, the CDR3 is TGCGCCAGCAGCGCGGGACAGACAGTCTTCTCTGGAAACACCATATATTTT. V is TRBV4-1 and J is TRBJ1-3; 7 bases line up with TRBD1. The junction had 10 bases not matched to a gene; V was cut back by 5 bases and J by 0 bases. CDR1 MGHRA and CDR2 YSYEKL come from the germline V gene. This CDR3 has 17 residues.

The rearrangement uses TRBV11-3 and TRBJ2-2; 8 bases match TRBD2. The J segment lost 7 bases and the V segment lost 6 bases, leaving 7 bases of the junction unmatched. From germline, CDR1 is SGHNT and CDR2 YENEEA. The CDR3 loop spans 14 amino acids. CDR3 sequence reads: CASSRYSGVGELFF. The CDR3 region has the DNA TGTGCCAGCAGTCGATATAGCGGGGTCGGGGAGCTGTTTTTT.

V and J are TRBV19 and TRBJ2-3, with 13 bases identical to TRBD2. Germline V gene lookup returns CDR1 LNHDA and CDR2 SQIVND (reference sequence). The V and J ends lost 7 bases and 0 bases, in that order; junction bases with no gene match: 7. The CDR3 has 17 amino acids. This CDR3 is CASNPGGLAGSTDTQYF. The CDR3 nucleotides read TGTGCCAGTAATCCGGGGGGACTAGCGGGAAGCACAGATACGCAGTATTTT.

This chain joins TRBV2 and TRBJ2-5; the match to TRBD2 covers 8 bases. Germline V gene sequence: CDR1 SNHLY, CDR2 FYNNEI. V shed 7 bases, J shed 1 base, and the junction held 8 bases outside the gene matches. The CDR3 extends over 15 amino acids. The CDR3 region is CASTISGMSQETQYF. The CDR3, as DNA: TGTGCCAGCACTATTAGCGGGATGTCCCAAGAGACCCAGTACTTC. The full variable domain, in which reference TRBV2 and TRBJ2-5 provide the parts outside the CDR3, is EPEVTQTPSHQVTQMGQEVILRCVPISNHLYFYWYRQILGQKVEFLVSFYNNEISEKSEIFDDQFSVERPDGSNFTLKIRSTKLEDSAMYFCASTISGMSQETQYFGPGTRLLVL.

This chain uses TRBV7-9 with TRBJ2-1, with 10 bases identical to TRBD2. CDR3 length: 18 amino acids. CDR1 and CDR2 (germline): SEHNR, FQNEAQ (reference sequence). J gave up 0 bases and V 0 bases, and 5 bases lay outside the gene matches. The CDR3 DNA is TGTGCCAGCAGCTTAGCCCGGGGACTAGCGAGCTCCTACAATGAGCAGTTCTTC. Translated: CASSLARGLASSYNEQFF. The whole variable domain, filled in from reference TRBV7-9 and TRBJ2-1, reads DTGVSQNPRHKITKRGQNVTFRCDPISEHNRLYWYRQTLGQGPEFLTYFQNEAQLEKSRLLSDRFSAERPKGSFSTLEIQRTEQGDSAMYLCASSLARGLASSYNEQFFGPGTRLTVL.

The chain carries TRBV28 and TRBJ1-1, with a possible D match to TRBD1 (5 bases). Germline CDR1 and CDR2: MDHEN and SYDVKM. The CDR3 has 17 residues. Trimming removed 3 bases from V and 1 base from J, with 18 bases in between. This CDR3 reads CASSFSPRANENTEAFF. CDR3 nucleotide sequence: TGTGCCAGCAGTTTTTCCCCCAGGGCGAATGAGAACACTGAAGCTTTCTTT.

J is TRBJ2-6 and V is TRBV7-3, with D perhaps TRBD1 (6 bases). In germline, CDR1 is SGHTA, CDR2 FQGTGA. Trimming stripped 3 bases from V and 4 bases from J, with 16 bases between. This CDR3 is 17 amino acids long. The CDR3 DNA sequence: TGTGCCAGCAGCTTTCACAACAGGGTCGCAGGGGCCAACGTCCTGACTTTC. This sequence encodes CASSFHNRVAGANVLTF.